The 19 T cell receptor beta chains in this list originate from one sample, sequenced in a study of Graves' ophthalmopathy and Graves' hyperthyroidism (dated by TCRdb to 2017 to 2018). The sequencing machine was an Illumina HiSeq 2000. TCR beta CDR3 regions were amplified from RNA transcripts for repertoire sequencing. The first round was an RT-PCR using HTBI primers with the Qiagen OneStep RT-PCR kit, and this first round was followed by a second-round multiplex PCR, then size selection and purification. TCRdb itself trimmed the public reads at Q25 with fastp, ran MiXCR and retained productive beta chains. Merged by CDR3 protein, the rows form single entries marked with the most common genes and DNA. In all, the sample holds about 380,000 distinct CDR3 sequences, and about 16% of those were seen once. About 7% of the sample rests with the top ten. The specimen was peripheral blood. Every receptor here comes from a woman aged 18-29 years with stable Graves' hyperthyroidism. Donor details come from another sample of the same person, matched by shared clones.

CDR3 amino acids: CASSPVGLAGRKTQYF. The DNA of the CDR3 is TGTGCCAGCAGTCCCGTCGGACTAGCGGGGAGAAAGACCCAGTACTTC. This chain links TRBV6-2 or TRBV6-3 with TRBJ2-5, with 12 nucleotides matching TRBD2. Germline V CDR1 and CDR2: MNHEY, SVGEGT. CDR3 size: 16 residues. V was clipped by 5 bases and J by 6 bases; unmatched bases: 10.

There are many counts of this clonotype. The chain combines TRBV5-1 with TRBJ2-2, with TRBD2 matching 7 bases. V dropped 4 bases and J dropped 9; count of bases not matched to a gene: 12. The CDR3 has 15 amino acids. The V gene's germline CDR1 is SGHRS and CDR2 YFSETQ. The CDR3 coding sequence is TGCGCCAGCAGCGGCGGACTAGAAGTGTGGAGGGAGCTGTTTTTT. This gives the protein CASSGGLEVWRELFF. Together with reference TRBV5-1 and TRBJ2-2, the CDR3 gives the full variable domain: KAGVTQTPRYLIKTRGQQVTLSCSPISGHRSVSWYQQTPGQGLQFLFEYFSETQRNKGNFPGRFSGRQFSNSRSEMNVSTLELGDSALYLCASSGGLEVWRELFFGEGSRLTVL.

Concerning this clonotype itself: A much larger clone lies a single base off, so this may be a read error. This chain connects TRBV19 to TRBJ1-1; D is unresolved. This CDR3 contains 12 residues. Germline V gives CDR1 LNHDA, CDR2 SQIVND (reference sequence). CDR3 region: CASISGNTEACF. The CDR3 DNA follows: TGTGCCAGTATCTCGGGGAACACTGAAGCTTGCTTT.

This clonotype was counted ten times or more. V usage is TRBV12-3 or TRBV12-4 and J usage is TRBJ1-1; D is unresolved. The CDR3 runs to 14 residues. V was shortened by 6 bases and J by 1 base, with 12 bases between the two germline ends. The CDR3 DNA sequence: TGTGCCAGCAGCCCATCTGGCGGGAACACTGAAGCTTTCTTT. Translation gives CASSPSGGNTEAFF.

Many counts were recorded for this clonotype. J is TRBJ1-2 and V is TRBV4-1, with 10 positions matching TRBD1. The CDR3 has 15 amino acids. Germline CDR1 MGHRA, CDR2 YSYEKL. Trimming at V came to 1 base and at J to 8 bases, leaving 7 bases not matched to a gene. DNA of the CDR3: TGCGCCAGCAGCCAAGTGGGACAGGGGATGGGAGGCTACACCTTC. This sequence encodes CASSQVGQGMGGYTF.

In this sample, this clonotype turned up a few times. Just one base apart from a much larger clone, this may be a read error. CDR3 nucleotide sequence: TGTGCCAGCAGTTACAGGGGGACAGTTGGTCAGCCCCAGCATTTT. Translation: CASSYRGTVGQPQHF. V usage is TRBV6-2 or TRBV6-3 and J usage is TRBJ1-5; 7 positions agree with TRBD1. The trim removed 2 bases at V and 6 bases at J, leaving 7 bases unmatched. CDR1 and CDR2 from the germline V gene are MNHEY and SVGEGT. The length of the CDR3 is 15 residues.

This clonotype has at least ten counts. The chain joins TRBV12-3 or TRBV12-4 to TRBJ2-5, with TRBD1 matching over 7 bases. J lost 4 bases, V lost 4 bases, and 0 bases had no gene match. The CDR3 spans 12 residues. The CDR3 region has the DNA TGTGCCAGCAGTTGGACAGGAGAGACCCAGTACTTC. Protein sequence: CASSWTGETQYF.

This clonotype was picked up many times. The chain uses TRBV6-5 and TRBJ2-2, with D uncertain. The V and J ends lost 1 base and 0 bases respectively, with 6 bases between them. The CDR3 has 15 residues. The germline gives CDR1 MNHEY, CDR2 SVGAGI. This chain's CDR3 is CASSYWATNTGELFF. The CDR3 DNA follows: TGTGCCAGCAGTTACTGGGCCACGAACACCGGGGAGCTGTTTTTT.

This clonotype was seen a few times. The genes are TRBV29-1 and TRBJ1-2, with D maybe TRBD1 (6 bases). The V and J ends lost 4 bases and 7 bases respectively, with 16 bases between them. CDR3 length equals 13 residues. The V gene's germline CDR1 is SQVTM and CDR2 ANQGSEA. The CDR3 DNA reads as TGCAGCGTTGTCCAGGGGCCAAGGTTTGGCTACACCTTC. This translates into CSVVQGPRFGYTF. The full variable domain, in which reference TRBV29-1 and TRBJ1-2 provide the parts outside the CDR3, is SAVISQKPSRDICQRGTSLTIQCQVDSQVTMMFWYRQQPGQSLTLIATANQGSEATYESGFVIDKFPISRPNLTFSTLTVSNMSPEDSSIYLCSVVQGPRFGYTFGSGTRLTVV.

The J gene is TRBJ2-7, the V gene TRBV5-5; D tentatively reads TRBD1 or TRBD2 (5 bases each). This CDR3 contains 11 residues. Trimming left V 4 bases short and J 8 bases short, with 10 bases between. Per the germline V gene, CDR1 is SGHKS and CDR2 is YYEKEE (reference sequence). The CDR3, as DNA: TGTGCCAGCAGCCGAACGGGACAGCAGTACTTC. Its translation: CASSRTGQQYF. Drawing the rest from reference TRBV5-5 and TRBJ2-7, the complete variable domain is DAGVTQSPTHLIKTRGQQVTLRCSPISGHKSVSWYQQVLGQGPQFIFQYYEKEERGRGNFPDRFSARQFPNYSSELNVNALLLGDSALYLCASSRTGQQYFGPGTRLTVT.

J is TRBJ1-6 and V is TRBV7-2; 8 nucleotides align to TRBD1. This CDR3 region has 12 residues. CDR1 SGHTA and CDR2 FQGNSA come from the germline V gene. The trim removed 5 bases at V and 16 bases at J, leaving 7 bases unmatched. The CDR3 sequence: CASSLMDRALHF. CDR3 nucleotide sequence: TGTGCCAGCAGCCTCATGGACAGGGCTCTCCACTTT.

This clonotype showed up just a few times. J is TRBJ2-7 and V is TRBV20-1, with 9 bases identical to TRBD1. V lost 4 bases and J lost 0; bases outside the gene matches: 4. The CDR3 is 14 amino acids. Germline CDR1 DFQATT, CDR2 SNEGSKA (reference sequence). The CDR3 spells CSAKGQGSSYEQYF. CDR3 sequence (DNA): TGCAGTGCTAAAGGACAGGGGAGCTCCTACGAGCAGTACTTC.

In nucleotides, the CDR3 is TGTGCCAGCAGTGAACCTAGCGGGGGGGCCGCAGAGACCCAGTACTTC. Protein: CASSEPSGGAAETQYF. The chain uses TRBV6-1 and TRBJ2-5; TRBD2 agrees at 12 bases. Germline V lookup: CDR1 MNHNS, CDR2 SASEGT. This CDR3 has 16 residues. Losses at the gene ends were 2 bases for V and 4 bases for J; bases not matched to a gene: 5.

This clonotype came up many times. The chain couples TRBV27 to TRBJ1-5; TRBD1 aligns across 7 bases. V lost 5 bases and J lost 2; bases outside the gene matches: 9. Germline V lookup: CDR1 MNHEY, CDR2 SMNVEV (reference sequence). The CDR3 sequence is 16 residues long. As DNA, the CDR3 is TGTGCCAGCAGTCCAACCGACAGGGTCGGCAATCAGCCCCAGCATTTT. Residues: CASSPTDRVGNQPQHF.

This clonotype was counted ten times or more. The gene calls are TRBV5-1 and TRBJ1-1, with D perhaps TRBD1 (6 bases). CDR1 is SGHRS and CDR2 is YFSETQ in the germline V gene. This CDR3 spans 15 amino acids. V gave up 0 bases and J gave up 1 base, with 10 bases separating them. Written as DNA, the CDR3 is TGCGCCAGCAGCTTGGCCCCGGACAGGAACACTGAAGCTTTCTTT. This codes for CASSLAPDRNTEAFF. Full variable domain (remainder filled in from reference TRBV5-1 and TRBJ1-1): KAGVTQTPRYLIKTRGQQVTLSCSPISGHRSVSWYQQTPGQGLQFLFEYFSETQRNKGNFPGRFSGRQFSNSRSEMNVSTLELGDSALYLCASSLAPDRNTEAFFGQGTRLTVV.

This clonotype was seen many times. CDR3 residues: CASSSSPWTGTNSPLHF. DNA of the CDR3: TGTGCCAGCAGTTCCTCTCCGTGGACAGGGACGAATTCACCCCTCCACTTT. V usage is TRBV6-5 and J usage is TRBJ1-6, with 8 bases lining up with TRBD1. The trim removed 4 bases at V and 7 bases at J, leaving 12 bases unmatched. In germline, CDR1 is MNHEY, CDR2 SVGAGI. This CDR3 spans 17 amino acids.

The chain joins TRBV2 to TRBJ1-3; no clear D. The germline CDR1 and CDR2 sequences are SNHLY and FYNNEI. This CDR3 region has 15 residues. V lost 0 bases and J lost 2, with 8 bases in between. CDR3 bases: TGTGCCAGCAGTGAAGCATACGTGCCTGGAAACACCATATATTTT. Translated, it gives CASSEAYVPGNTIYF.

This clonotype was seen ten or more times. V and J are TRBV10-3 and TRBJ2-5; 13 positions agree with TRBD2. CDR1 ENHRY and CDR2 SYGVKD come from the germline V gene. The V and J ends lost 4 bases and 5 bases, in that order; junction bases with no gene match: 10. The CDR3 extends over 17 amino acids. Written as DNA, the CDR3 is TGTGCCATCAGTGGTGAAGGACTAGCGGGGGCTGGGGAGACCCAGTACTTC. Encoded protein: CAISGEGLAGAGETQYF.

This clonotype was detected many times. This chain uses TRBV6-1 with TRBJ1-5; unclear D gene. Germline V gives CDR1 MNHNS, CDR2 SASEGT. CDR3 size: 15 residues. Deletions cut 5 bases from V and 5 bases from J, with 16 bases between. For the CDR3, the DNA is TGTGCCAGCAGTCAAACCGGGCCCCCAGATCAGCCCCAGCATTTT. Translated: CASSQTGPPDQPQHF.